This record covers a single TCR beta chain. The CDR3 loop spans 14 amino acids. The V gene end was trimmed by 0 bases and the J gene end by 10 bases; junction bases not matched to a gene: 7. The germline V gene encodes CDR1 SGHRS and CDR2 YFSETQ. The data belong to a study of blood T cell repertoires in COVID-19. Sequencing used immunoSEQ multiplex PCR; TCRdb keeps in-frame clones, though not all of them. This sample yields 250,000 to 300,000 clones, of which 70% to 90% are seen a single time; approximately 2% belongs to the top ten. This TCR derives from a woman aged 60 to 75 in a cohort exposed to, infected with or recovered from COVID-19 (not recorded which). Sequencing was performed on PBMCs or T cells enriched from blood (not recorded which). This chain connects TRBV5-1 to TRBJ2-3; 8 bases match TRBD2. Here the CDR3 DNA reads TGCGCCAGCAGCTTGGGGGGGACTAGTAGTGCGCAGTATTTT. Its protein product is CASSLGGTSSAQYF.